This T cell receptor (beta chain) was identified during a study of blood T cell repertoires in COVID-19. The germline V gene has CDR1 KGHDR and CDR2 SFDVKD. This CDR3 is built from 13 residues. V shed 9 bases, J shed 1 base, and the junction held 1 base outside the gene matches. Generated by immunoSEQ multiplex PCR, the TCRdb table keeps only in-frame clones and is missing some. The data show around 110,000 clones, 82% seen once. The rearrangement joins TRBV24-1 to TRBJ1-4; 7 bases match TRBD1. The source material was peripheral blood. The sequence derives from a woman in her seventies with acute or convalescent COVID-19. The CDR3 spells CATWTGTNEKLFF. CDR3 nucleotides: TGTGCCACCTGGACAGGAACTAATGAAAAACTGTTTTTT.